These 31 T cell receptor beta chains share one sample of origin, sequenced in a study of somatic mutations in cytotoxic T cells in rheumatoid arthritis. Here immunoSEQ multiplex PCR was the method, and the copy in TCRdb shows in-frame clones only, minus some. The sample yields over 7,000 clones, roughly 87% seen once. The sequenced sample consisted of CD8+ T cells sorted from blood. The origin of the receptors is a man between 35 and 55 years old with rheumatoid arthritis.

This chain connects TRBV14 to TRBJ1-1; the D is unclear. The germline CDR1 and CDR2 sequences are SGHDN and FVKESK. The CDR3 contains 14 residues. Deletions cut 0 bases from V and 6 bases from J, with 11 bases between. The CDR3 nucleotides are TGTGCCAGCAGCCAAGATCTTGGGAGTCCTGAAGCTTTCTTT. This encodes CASSQDLGSPEAFF.

The count of this clone is one. This sequence joins TRBV28 and TRBJ2-5; D is possibly TRBD1 (5 bases). The germline gives CDR1 MDHEN, CDR2 SYDVKM. The V end lost 2 bases, the J end lost 1 base, and 8 bases lay between the germline ends. CDR3 length equals 14 residues. The CDR3 DNA reads as TGTGCCAGCAGTTTACAGGGATTCCAAGAGACCCAGTACTTC. As protein: CASSLQGFQETQYF.

This rearrangement joins TRBV28 to TRBJ1-1; D is possibly TRBD1 (6 bases). The CDR3 extends over 13 amino acids. Trimming took 6 bases from V and 5 from J, leaving 13 bases between them. Germline CDR1 MDHEN, CDR2 SYDVKM. DNA of the CDR3: TGTGCCAGCAGCCTCGCGGGGGCGACTGAAGCTTTCTTT. This codes for CASSLAGATEAFF.

The chain has TRBV6-5 and TRBJ1-1; 7 positions match TRBD1. The germline gives CDR1 MNHEY, CDR2 SVGAGI. CDR3 size: 13 residues. J was trimmed by 0 bases and V by 7 bases; bases with no gene match: 2. Here the CDR3 DNA reads TGTGCCAGCACAGGACAGGTGAACACTGAAGCTTTCTTT. It encodes CASTGQVNTEAFF.

The chain has TRBV7-2 and TRBJ1-2, with D maybe TRBD1 (6 bases). The V gene's germline CDR1 is SGHTA and CDR2 FQGNSA. V lost 7 bases to trimming and J lost 1 base, with 10 bases between them. CDR3 length: 13 residues. Here the CDR3 reads CASNSGDNYGYTF. DNA for the CDR3: TGTGCCAGCAACTCAGGGGATAACTATGGCTACACCTTC.

This chain links TRBV2 with TRBJ2-1; a possible D gene is TRBD1 (6 bases). Germline CDR1 SNHLY, CDR2 FYNNEI. With 7 bases removed from V and 0 bases from J, the gap between germline ends came to 10 bases. The CDR3 contains 14 residues. CDR3 sequence: CASMPDSSYNEQFF. The DNA for the CDR3 is TGTGCCAGCATGCCGGACAGCTCCTACAATGAGCAGTTCTTC. Filled out from reference TRBV2 and TRBJ2-1, the complete variable domain reads EPEVTQTPSHQVTQMGQEVILRCVPISNHLYFYWYRQILGQKVEFLVSFYNNEISEKSEIFDDQFSVERPDGSNFTLKIRSTKLEDSAMYFCASMPDSSYNEQFFGPGTRLTVL.

This clone has a handful of counts. The CDR3 is CASSTGSVYNTEAFF. The CDR3 DNA follows: TGTGCCAGCAGCACTGGTAGCGTTTATAACACTGAAGCTTTCTTT. The chain carries TRBV5-6 and TRBJ1-1, with no clear D. From germline, CDR1 is SGHDT and CDR2 YYEEEE. The CDR3 consists of 15 residues. V shed 4 bases and J shed 2 bases, with 15 bases lying between them.

The chain recombines TRBV7-9 with TRBJ2-1; 11 bases match TRBD2. V lost 5 bases and J lost 7; bases outside the gene matches: 10. The CDR3 has 16 residues. Germline values: CDR1 SEHNR, CDR2 FQNEAQ (reference sequence). The CDR3 DNA follows: TGTGCCAGCAGCCCTACTAGCGGGGGTTTTAAAAATGAGCAGTTCTTC. The encoded protein is CASSPTSGGFKNEQFF.

The genes are TRBV29-1 and TRBJ2-3; perhaps TRBD2 as D (6 bases). The CDR3 sequence is 13 residues long. Deletions cut 3 bases from V and 2 bases from J, with 9 bases between. CDR1 is SQVTM and CDR2 is ANQGSEA in the germline V gene. The CDR3 protein is CSVDSGVTDTQYF. In nucleotides, the CDR3 is TGCAGCGTTGACTCGGGGGTCACAGATACGCAGTATTTT.

Turning to this clone: Other DNA sequences in this specimen translate into the identical CDR3. The chain combines TRBV28 with TRBJ2-5, with TRBD2 matching 12 bases. Looked up from germline, CDR1 is MDHEN and CDR2 is SYDVKM. The CDR3 length is 15 residues. The V gene end was trimmed by 8 bases and the J gene end by 5 bases; junction bases not matched to a gene: 9. In DNA form, the CDR3 reads TGTGCCAGCTGCGCTAGCGGGGGGGCGGGGGAGACCCAGTACTTC. This translates into CASCASGGAGETQYF. The whole variable domain, remainder taken from reference TRBV28 and TRBJ2-5, is DVKVTQSSRYLVKRTGEKVFLECVQDMDHENMFWYRQDPGLGLRLIYFSYDVKMKEKGDIPEGYSVSREKKERFSLILESASTNQTSMYLCASCASGGAGETQYFGPGTRLLVL.

V usage is TRBV5-1 and J usage is TRBJ2-3, with TRBD1 matching over 9 bases. The CDR3 length is 14 residues. The germline gives CDR1 SGHRS, CDR2 YFSETQ. The trim removed 7 bases at V and 5 bases at J, leaving 8 bases unmatched. The CDR3 nucleotides are TGCGCCAGCGGTCCTGGACAGGGGAGAGATACGCAGTATTTT. This translates into CASGPGQGRDTQYF.

The chain couples TRBV14 to TRBJ2-3, with 7 bases matching TRBD1. The germline gives CDR1 SGHDN, CDR2 FVKESK. J was trimmed by 6 bases and V by 1 base; bases with no gene match: 1. The CDR3 has 13 residues. This chain's CDR3 is CASSQGGGDTQYF. CDR3 nucleotide sequence: TGTGCCAGCAGCCAAGGAGGGGGCGATACGCAGTATTTT.

This chain links TRBV19 with TRBJ1-1; 7 bases map to TRBD1. V trimming: 5 bases; J trimming: 0 bases; junction bases outside the gene matches: 12. Germline values: CDR1 LNHDA, CDR2 SQIVND (reference sequence). The CDR3 has 17 amino acids. The CDR3 region is CASSLFGQVAMNTEAFF. DNA for the CDR3: TGTGCCAGTAGTCTGTTTGGACAGGTAGCCATGAACACTGAAGCTTTCTTT. The variable domain in full, completed from reference TRBV19 and TRBJ1-1, reads DGGITQSPKYLFRKEGQNVTLSCEQNLNHDAMYWYRQDPGQGLRLIYYSQIVNDFQKGDIAEGYSVSREKKESFPLTVTSAQKNPTAFYLCASSLFGQVAMNTEAFFGQGTRLTVV.

The chain has TRBV5-1 and TRBJ1-1; tentatively, D is TRBD1 (6 bases). This CDR3 is built from 15 residues. V gave up 0 bases and J gave up 3 bases, with 12 bases separating them. Per the germline V gene, CDR1 is SGHRS and CDR2 is YFSETQ. CDR3 loop: CASSLGRGGDTEAFF. The CDR3, as DNA: TGCGCCAGCAGCTTGGGAAGGGGGGGAGACACTGAAGCTTTCTTT.

The chain employs TRBV7-8 and TRBJ1-5; 8 bases fit TRBD1. Trimming removed 0 bases from V and 1 base from J; junction bases left unmatched: 8. CDR1 and CDR2 from the germline V gene are SGHVS and FQNEAQ. The CDR3 length is 18 residues. The CDR3 sequence is CASSLAGKQGGSNQPQHF. The CDR3 DNA reads TGTGCCAGCAGCTTAGCCGGGAAACAGGGGGGCAGCAATCAGCCCCAGCATTTT.

The chain's CDR3 is CASSSNDPGTGDVYNEQFF. Written as DNA, the CDR3 is TGTGCCAGCAGCTCCAACGACCCCGGGACAGGGGACGTTTACAATGAGCAGTTCTTC. V usage is TRBV7-2 and J usage is TRBJ2-1, with TRBD1 matching over 10 bases. The trim removed 4 bases at V and 4 bases at J, leaving 16 bases unmatched. In germline, CDR1 is SGHTA, CDR2 FQGNSA. The CDR3 runs to 19 residues. The whole variable domain, filled in from reference TRBV7-2 and TRBJ2-1, reads GAGVSQSPSNKVTEKGKDVELRCDPISGHTALYWYRQSLGQGLEFLIYFQGNSAPDKSGLPSDRFSAERTGGSVSTLTIQRTQQEDSAVYLCASSSNDPGTGDVYNEQFFGPGTRLTVL.

The rearrangement uses TRBV4-2 and TRBJ1-2, with 7 bases lining up with TRBD1. V was clipped by 2 bases and J by 3 bases; unmatched bases: 0. The CDR3 runs 13 residues. Germline V gives CDR1 LGHNA, CDR2 YNFKEQ. The CDR3 DNA is TGTGCCAGCAGCCAAACAGGGGACTATGGCTACACCTTC. Its translation: CASSQTGDYGYTF.

This sequence joins TRBV10-2 and TRBJ2-5, with D perhaps TRBD2 (7 bases). The last part of the DNA fits TRBJ2-7 better; the J call may be wrong. This CDR3 has 15 amino acids. Germline V gene lookup returns CDR1 WSHSY and CDR2 SAAADI. The CDR3: CASSDRGALGYEQYF. The CDR3 DNA is TGCGCCAGCAGTGACCGGGGGGCGCTTGGTTACGAGCAGTACTTC.

This clone was counted between two and nine times. The chain carries TRBV11-2 and TRBJ1-2, with no clear D. The CDR3 loop spans 13 amino acids. Germline values: CDR1 SGHAT, CDR2 FQNNGV. Between the trimmed V and J ends, which lost 1 base and 6 bases, there was a span of 9 bases. CDR3 sequence (DNA): TGTGCCAGCAGCTTAGGGAACGGGGATGGCTACACCTTC. It translates to CASSLGNGDGYTF.

This chain joins TRBV11-1 and TRBJ2-3; D possibly corresponds to TRBD2 (5 bases). CDR3 length: 13 amino acids. CDR1 is SGHAT, CDR2 FQDESV, per germline (reference sequence). The V gene lost 3 bases and the J gene lost 4 bases, with 8 bases spanning the gap. CDR3 protein: CASSFLASDTQYF. The CDR3 coding sequence is TGTGCCAGCAGCTTTCTAGCTTCAGATACGCAGTATTTT.

The gene calls are TRBV9 and TRBJ2-5; 8 positions match TRBD2. Germline V gene lookup returns CDR1 SGDLS and CDR2 YYNGEE. The J segment lost 2 bases and the V segment lost 2 bases, leaving 11 bases of the junction unmatched. This CDR3 has 17 amino acids. CDR3 nucleotides: TGTGCCAGCAGCGTGTCCGTAGGACTAGCCTATCAAGAGACCCAGTACTTC. Its protein product is CASSVSVGLAYQETQYF.

V and J are TRBV13 and TRBJ1-1, with D hard to call. V gave up 3 bases and J gave up 1 base, with 9 bases separating them. The CDR3 loop spans 14 amino acids. Germline CDR1 and CDR2: PRHDT and FYEKMQ (reference sequence). The CDR3 loop reads CASSFRTGNTEAFF. The CDR3 DNA follows: TGTGCCAGCAGCTTTCGGACTGGGAACACTGAAGCTTTCTTT.

J is TRBJ2-2 and V is TRBV25-1; D ambiguous. CDR1 and CDR2 (germline): MGHDK, SYGVNS. V lost 5 bases, J lost 7 bases, and 5 bases lay in between. This CDR3 has 11 residues. CDR3 coding DNA: TGTGCCAGCAGTCAGTTCGGGGAGCTGTTTTTT. The encoded protein is CASSQFGELFF.

The chain combines TRBV7-9 with TRBJ1-6, with TRBD1 identical over 8 bases. V was pared by 7 bases and J by 10 bases, with 15 bases of the junction left unmatched. Germline CDR1 and CDR2: SEHNR and FQNEAQ (reference sequence). This CDR3 has 16 residues. Here the CDR3 DNA reads TGTGCCAGCACCCCAGGGGGCAGGGGTCCCGAGTCACCCCTCCACTTT. Protein product: CASTPGGRGPESPLHF.

The table lists this clone with a few counts. The chain uses TRBV9 and TRBJ2-3; TRBD2 matches at 11 bases. CDR3 length equals 16 residues. CDR1 and CDR2 from the germline V gene are SGDLS and YYNGEE. Losses at the gene ends were 4 bases for V and 7 bases for J; bases not matched to a gene: 11. The CDR3 nucleotides read TGTGCCAGCAGCCTGACTAGCGGGGAAGCACAGAATACGCAGTATTTT. Residues: CASSLTSGEAQNTQYF.

Only one count was recorded for this clone. The CDR3 here is CASSRVAGFQETQYF. As DNA, the CDR3 is TGTGCCAGCAGCCGGGTAGCGGGTTTCCAAGAGACCCAGTACTTC. The chain uses TRBV6-5 and TRBJ2-5; 7 nucleotides match TRBD2. The CDR3 sequence is 15 residues long. V lost 6 bases and J lost 1; bases outside the gene matches: 8. CDR1 is MNHEY, CDR2 SVGAGI, per germline.

This chain joins TRBV5-3 and TRBJ2-2; tentative D call: TRBD1 (6 bases). TRBV5-3 is reported as an ORF; its role is uncertain. The V gene lost 6 bases and the J gene lost 7 bases, with 10 bases spanning the gap. The CDR3 runs 12 residues. The CDR3 DNA sequence: TGTGCCAGAAACGTGGACAGCGGGGAGCTGTTTTTT. Its protein product is CARNVDSGELFF.

There are a few counts of this clone. The chain carries TRBV5-1 and TRBJ2-3; D may be TRBD1 (6 bases). The CDR3 spans 13 residues. Germline V lookup: CDR1 SGHRS, CDR2 YFSETQ. V shed 1 base and J shed 6 bases, with 9 bases lying between them. The CDR3 protein is CASSLYREDTQYF. In DNA, the CDR3 is TGCGCCAGCAGCTTGTACAGGGAGGATACGCAGTATTTT.

This clone has only one observation. The chain couples TRBV7-6 to TRBJ2-2; TRBD1 aligns across 8 bases. V gave up 4 bases and J gave up 4 bases; unmatched junction bases: 8. The CDR3 has 16 residues. The germline CDR1 and CDR2 sequences are SGHVS and FNYEAQ. The CDR3 region has the DNA TGTGCCAGCAGCTGGAGGACAGGGTCGGTCACCGGGGAGCTGTTTTTT. It is translated as CASSWRTGSVTGELFF.

The chain carries TRBV29-1 and TRBJ2-5, with TRBD2 matching 7 bases. CDR1 SQVTM and CDR2 ANQGSEA come from the germline V gene. The trim removed 4 bases at V and 4 bases at J, leaving 15 bases unmatched. This CDR3 is 16 amino acids long. The CDR3 region is CSVGHRLAGDRETQYF. The CDR3 region has the DNA TGCAGCGTTGGGCACCGACTAGCCGGGGATCGAGAGACCCAGTACTTC.

The V and J genes are TRBV27 and TRBJ2-1; the D gene is possibly TRBD1 (6 bases). V was cut by 0 bases and J by 15 bases, with 12 bases left in between. The CDR3 sequence is 12 residues long. The V gene's germline CDR1 is MNHEY and CDR2 SMNVEV (reference sequence). CDR3 protein: CASSLSLGGLFF. The CDR3, as DNA: TGTGCCAGCAGTTTATCGTTAGGGGGTTTGTTCTTC.